Following are 14 T cell receptor beta chains from one sample sequenced in a study of cytomegalovirus exposure and HLA in healthy donors. Vbeta (60) and Jbeta (13) primers were used in the PCR. Produced via immunoSEQ multiplex PCR; TCRdb's table is partial and in-frame only. Counted here are approximately 150,000 clones, about 88% occurring once; the ten biggest clones make up around 2.5%. Sequenced input: PBMCs. The receptor set was obtained from a young man in good health and CMV-seropositive.

This clone appeared once. The chain carries TRBV19 and TRBJ2-3; 7 positions agree with TRBD2. The CDR3 is 16 residues long. The trim removed 9 bases at V and 4 bases at J, leaving 16 bases unmatched. Germline lookup yields CDR1 LNHDA and CDR2 SQIVND (reference sequence). CDR3 sequence: CASKLRDYAVSDTQYF. For the CDR3, the DNA is TGTGCCAGCAAACTTCGGGACTATGCAGTATCAGATACGCAGTATTTT.

This clone was seen a handful of times. This sequence joins TRBV11-3 and TRBJ2-7, with 13 nucleotides matching TRBD2. V was pared by 1 base and J by 5 bases, with 8 bases of the junction left unmatched. Germline CDR1 SGHNT, CDR2 YENEEA. The CDR3 has 17 residues. Here the CDR3 DNA reads TGTGCCAGCAGCTTAGGAGGGACTAGCGGGAATTACCACGAGCAGTACTTC. The encoded protein is CASSLGGTSGNYHEQYF.

CDR3 DNA: TGTGCCAGCAGCTTGGGACTAGCGGAAGAGACCCAGTACTTC. Protein product: CASSLGLAEETQYF. The rearrangement joins TRBV11-3 to TRBJ2-5, with 11 bases that match TRBD2. V lost 3 bases and J lost 3; bases outside the gene matches: 0. The CDR3 consists of 14 residues. Per the germline V gene, CDR1 is SGHNT and CDR2 is YENEEA.

In this sample, this clone turned up once. The chain recombines TRBV6-1 with TRBJ2-5; 12 bases line up with TRBD2. The CDR3 length is 18 residues. Germline V CDR1 and CDR2: MNHNS, SASEGT. V lost 0 bases to trimming and J lost 1 base; unmatched junction nucleotides: 6. The CDR3 loop reads CASSEAPLAGGPQETQYF. CDR3 bases: TGTGCCAGCAGTGAAGCGCCACTAGCGGGAGGTCCCCAAGAGACCCAGTACTTC.

The chain couples TRBV7-9 to TRBJ2-5, with TRBD2 matching over 8 bases. The CDR3 contains 14 residues. The J segment lost 1 base and the V segment lost 5 bases, leaving 3 bases of the junction unmatched. The germline gives CDR1 SEHNR, CDR2 FQNEAQ (reference sequence). For the CDR3, the DNA is TGTGCCAGCAGCATCGGGACTAGCCAAGAGACCCAGTACTTC. The encoded protein is CASSIGTSQETQYF.

The J gene is TRBJ2-1, the V gene TRBV7-2; 7 positions match TRBD2. This CDR3 contains 15 residues. V lost 1 base to trimming and J lost 10 bases; unmatched junction nucleotides: 10. CDR1 and CDR2 from the germline V gene are SGHTA and FQGNSA. The CDR3 protein is CASSLVGGSRGEQFF. Here the CDR3 DNA reads TGTGCCAGCAGCTTAGTGGGCGGGAGTCGGGGGGAGCAGTTCTTC.

The chain employs TRBV4-3 and TRBJ1-6; 9 nucleotides agree with TRBD1. Germline lookup yields CDR1 LGHNA and CDR2 YSLEER. J gave up 7 bases and V 4 bases, and 5 bases lay outside the gene matches. The CDR3 runs 15 residues. The CDR3 DNA is TGCGCCAGCAGCCGAGGGGACAGGGCCAATTCACCCCTCCACTTT. Amino acids: CASSRGDRANSPLHF.

J is TRBJ1-1 and V is TRBV7-8, with 7 positions matching TRBD1. The CDR3 extends over 17 amino acids. Germline CDR1 SGHVS, CDR2 FQNEAQ. The V and J ends lost 5 bases and 5 bases, in that order; junction bases with no gene match: 17. The CDR3 coding sequence is TGTGCCAGCAGCAAGGATCAGGGGGTGGGGTGGTGGACTGAAGCTTTCTTT. It codes for CASSKDQGVGWWTEAFF.

CDR3 DNA: TGCAGCGTCGCGACCAACCCGGGACTAGCGGGAGGGCTGAAGGCAGATACGCAGTATTTT. Its protein is CSVATNPGLAGGLKADTQYF. The chain carries TRBV29-1 and TRBJ2-3; 16 bases match TRBD2. With 6 bases clipped from V and 4 bases from J, the junction kept 19 bases outside the gene matches. The CDR3 extends over 20 amino acids. Germline V gene lookup returns CDR1 SQVTM and CDR2 ANQGSEA.

V and J are TRBV18 and TRBJ2-7, with D maybe TRBD1 (5 bases). This CDR3 is built from 14 residues. V dropped 1 base and J dropped 6 bases, with 13 bases sitting between them. Germline CDR1 reads KGHSH; CDR2 reads LQKENI. In nucleotides, the CDR3 is TGTGCCAGCTCACCACAGGGGCAGGGTGGCGAGCAGTACTTC. This gives the protein CASSPQGQGGEQYF. The full variable domain, in which reference TRBV18 and TRBJ2-7 provide the parts outside the CDR3, is NAGVMQNPRHLVRRRGQEARLRCSPMKGHSHVYWYRQLPEEGLKFMVYLQKENIIDESGMPKERFSAEFPKEGPSILRIQQVVRGDSAAYFCASSPQGQGGEQYFGPGTRLTVT.

The V and J genes are TRBV7-2 and TRBJ2-5, with a weak D call TRBD1 (6 bases). Trimming pared 4 bases from V and 4 bases from J, leaving 10 bases between. The CDR3 sequence is 13 residues long. Per germline, CDR1 SGHTA and CDR2 FQGNSA. CDR3 loop: CASSSGHPETQYF. The CDR3 DNA sequence: TGTGCCAGCAGCTCGGGACACCCAGAGACCCAGTACTTC. Full variable domain (outside the CDR3, taken from reference TRBV7-2 and TRBJ2-5): GAGVSQSPSNKVTEKGKDVELRCDPISGHTALYWYRQSLGQGLEFLIYFQGNSAPDKSGLPSDRFSAERTGGSVSTLTIQRTQQEDSAVYLCASSSGHPETQYFGPGTRLLVL.

This chain uses TRBV19 with TRBJ1-5; 8 bases line up with TRBD1. The CDR3 is 16 amino acids. CDR1 LNHDA and CDR2 SQIVND come from the germline V gene (reference sequence). The ends lost 3 bases at V and 7 bases at J; junction bases unmatched: 11. The CDR3 protein is CASSIYDRGKKQPQHF. CDR3 sequence (DNA): TGTGCCAGTAGTATCTACGACAGGGGAAAAAAACAGCCCCAGCATTTT.

This clone came up once. The V gene is TRBV11-3, the J gene TRBJ2-7; D is unclear. The CDR3 loop spans 13 amino acids. Germline CDR1 is SGHNT and CDR2 is YENEEA. The ends were cut back, 1 base at V and 6 bases at J, with 10 bases in the middle. The CDR3 sequence is CASSLVSPGEQYF. The CDR3, as DNA: TGTGCCAGCAGCTTAGTCTCGCCGGGCGAGCAGTACTTC.

The rearrangement uses TRBV5-1 and TRBJ2-2; weak D call: TRBD2 (5 bases). The CDR3 length is 18 residues. Germline V lookup: CDR1 SGHRS, CDR2 YFSETQ. With 4 bases removed from V and 5 bases from J, the gap between germline ends came to 24 bases. CDR3 sequence reads: CASSPPSASTTLTGELFF. Written as DNA, the CDR3 is TGCGCCAGCAGCCCCCCTTCTGCTTCGACTACATTAACCGGGGAGCTGTTTTTT. The full variable domain, its missing parts supplied by reference TRBV5-1 and TRBJ2-2, is KAGVTQTPRYLIKTRGQQVTLSCSPISGHRSVSWYQQTPGQGLQFLFEYFSETQRNKGNFPGRFSGRQFSNSRSEMNVSTLELGDSALYLCASSPPSASTTLTGELFFGEGSRLTVL.